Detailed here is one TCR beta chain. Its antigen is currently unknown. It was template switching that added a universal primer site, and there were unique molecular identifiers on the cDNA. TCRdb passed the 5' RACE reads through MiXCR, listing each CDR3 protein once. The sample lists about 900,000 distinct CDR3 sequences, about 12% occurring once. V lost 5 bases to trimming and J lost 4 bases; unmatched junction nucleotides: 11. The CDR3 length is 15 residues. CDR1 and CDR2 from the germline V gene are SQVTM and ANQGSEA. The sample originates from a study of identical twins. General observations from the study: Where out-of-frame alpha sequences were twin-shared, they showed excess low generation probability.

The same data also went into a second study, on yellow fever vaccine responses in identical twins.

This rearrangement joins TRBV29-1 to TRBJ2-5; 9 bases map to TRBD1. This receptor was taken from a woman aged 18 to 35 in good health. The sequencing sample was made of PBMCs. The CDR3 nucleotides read TGCAGCGTTTATTCACCGGGACAGGGAGGAGAGACCCAGTACTTC. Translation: CSVYSPGQGGETQYF.